This T cell receptor (beta chain) was obtained from a study of blood T cell repertoires in COVID-19 (TCRdb year 2020). About the study as a whole: Samples from collaborators originated in the United States, Italy and Spain and spanned both the acute and convalescent phases of COVID-19. The material from the prospective study consisted of cDNA or gDNA derived from T cells, B-cell-depleted T cells, or PBMCs. The dataset comprised deeply sampled blood TCRbeta repertoires from subjects exposed to, actively infected with, or recovered from COVID-19. A freely available public database, intended as a resource for researchers studying the immune response to SARS-CoV-2, is where the repertoires were released. The samples were drawn from the first 160 participants of the ongoing ImmuneRACE study and from 1,200 or so subjects provided by 6 global collaborators. Where available, HLA class I and class II types were taken from metadata supplied by the sample provider and were not determined by assay-based typing. The sample metadata nearly always contained a de-identified subject ID, COVID-19 status, age in years and sex.

Regarding this clone: Its antigen remains unidentified. Nothing much larger sits one base from this clone, and base qualities are not available.

In Seattle, one collaborating source enrolled patients while the infection was active and tracked those patients longitudinally over the course of disease. The collaborating institutions used their own protocols to collect whole blood in K2EDTA tubes. For TCRbeta analysis, collaborators shipped samples as frozen whole blood, isolated PBMCs, or DNA extracted from either of those sample types. Overall study results and their limits: How much clinical and demographic metadata was included differed by source and by participant, and the metadata was provided uncurated.

V is trimmed back by 7 bases and J by 5 bases, and the junction contains 5 bases that no gene match accounts for. The CDR3, cysteine through phenylalanine, is 13 amino acids long. Kept here is only the CDR3 DNA, which spans 39 bases and is read in frame from base 1. The germline V gene (reference sequence) supplies CDR1 MNHNY and CDR2 SVGAGI. TCRbeta CDR3 regions were amplified from genomic DNA by means of the immunoSEQ Assay, a bias-controlled multiplex PCR. Per the original workflow: Nucleated cell counts per sample were estimated from amplification of reference gene primers within the assay. To quantify the absolute abundance of each unique TCRbeta CDR3 rearrangement, sequence reads were collapsed and filtered. For each sample, productive Simpson clonality was calculated as the square root of Simpson's diversity index over productive rearrangements. This is the immuneACCESS table as TCRdb keeps it, with only in-frame sequences that have V and J called. A part of the clones is gone; compared with another copy, unresolved V genes explain less than half, and the rest is unexplained. D and trimming were read from the DNA, whereas the V and J calls and clone size are those reported in that table. This sample has about 170,000 clones in its table, and approximately 81% of those were observed once. The ten largest clones capture roughly 15% of the sample.

This chain is built from TRBV6-6 and TRBJ1-3, with 7 bases matching TRBD1. The sequencing input was peripheral blood. The receptor was isolated from a woman aged 70-85 years with COVID-19, enrolled during active disease. The CDR3 protein is CASTGGQRNTIYF. In nucleotides, the sequence is TGTGCCAGCACCGGGGGACAGAGAAACACCATATATTTT.